A single T cell receptor beta chain is shown here with its context. Its cognate antigen has yet to be identified. Base qualities were left out, and no much larger clone turns up one base away. The cohort was made up of about 610 healthy bone marrow donors. At the time of sampling, every cohort member was nominally healthy, though immune exposures that went unrecorded were likely present. The donor was CMV seropositive and belonged to the group of 250 to 350 seropositive cohort members. Each donor provided a peripheral blood sample, and peripheral blood mononuclear cells were used for TCR beta sequencing. The Qiagen DNeasy Blood Extraction Kit was used to extract genomic DNA from the blood cell samples. This sample is part of a study of cytomegalovirus exposure and HLA in healthy donors (dated by TCRdb to about 2017). Concerning the study at large: According to an earlier analysis of 587 of the donors, about 179 million T cells yielded 90 million to 130 million unique TCR beta sequences and approximately 300 Gb of sequence data. Genome-wide SNP genotypes for about three fifths of the roughly 670 donors were used in a later genetic analysis, which treated that subset as a discovery cohort. Of the roughly 400 genotyped donors, approximately 83% fell in the genetic ancestry cluster associated with self-reported Caucasian donors. Roughly five DR-DQ haplotypes were treated as single units for association and clustering because of strong linkage in the cohort. A later analysis re-examined previously published TCR beta repertoires from over 500 donors and added high-resolution HLA genotyping to investigate patterns of TCR occurrence. Using immunosequencing, the study profiled T cell repertoires from about 650 subjects and related those repertoires to cytomegalovirus serostatus. In an earlier analysis of 500 to 650 of the donors, high-throughput TCR beta sequencing was used to judge whether each TCR beta V gene segment behaved as functional or pseudogenic. Across approximately 400 genotyped donors of the cohort, an average of about 250,000 unique TCR beta nucleotide sequences per donor were sequenced, and roughly 20% of those sequences were non-productive. The later analysis used no new phenotypic data to find candidate immune exposures, relying instead on TCR beta sequences and their occurrence across donors. Typing coverage varied by locus: about 620-630 donors for A, B, C, DRB1 and DQB1; 500 to 550 for DQA1; 606 for DPA1; more than 450 for DPB1. High-throughput TCR immunosequencing, statistical association of individual TCRs with disease status, and machine learning were combined to predict cytomegalovirus infection status. Class I and class II HLA loci were covered by the typing at four-digit resolution. Donor age, sex, ethnicity and CMV serostatus were compiled alongside the repertoire data. All discovery cohort repertoires had been generated using a single sequencing platform. Approximately 310 gigabases of sequencing data and some 85 million unique TCR sequences were included in an early release covering 500 to 750 HLA-typed donors. Along with the approximately 700-subject first cohort, a separate validation cohort of approximately 110 different subjects was used. The study aimed to test whether cataloging public T cell receptors could reveal signatures of past pathogen exposure. Broader findings and caveats from the paper: In a later analysis, the rate of TCR association differed among HLA loci, with DRB1 alleles having the most associated TCRs and HLA-C alleles having the fewest. According to a later analysis, parvovirus B19, influenza, CMV and Epstein-Barr virus appeared linked to several top co-occurrence clusters. According to a later analysis, most CMV-associated TCR beta chains appeared to be HLA-restricted, and the HLA associations seemed to be driven largely by CMV exposure. A cluster of highly shared sequence variants was judged likely to be a technical artifact of the sequencing pipeline. Because counts were too low, 15 or so rarely observed V segments, including chromosome 9 orphons, were excluded from the earlier analysis of a few hundred of the donors. In an earlier analysis of 500 to 650 of the donors, most TCR beta V segments appeared in productive rearrangements about 87% or about 30% of the time, broadly matching IMGT annotations. In vitro tests confirmed that a few of the cytomegalovirus-associated TCR beta chains recognize cytomegalovirus antigens. At a false discovery rate of 0.05, a later analysis linked 16,000 or so TCR beta sequences to specific HLA alleles. Because some donors lacked HLA typing at each locus, the association tests relied only on the typed subset. CMV serostatus was the only immune exposure information available for the cohort. A further reported finding was that TCR beta sequences accurately predicted the HLA-A and HLA-B alleles for most subjects in the first cohort. A total of fewer than 200 TCR beta chains were listed by the study as associated with cytomegalovirus. Compared with the roughly 600-donor mean, donors in an Asian-associated ancestry cluster had fewer N-insertions in productive TCRs, according to a later genetic analysis. While some public TCRs were present in many individuals, most TCR sequences turned up only very rarely across donors. This cohort had only TCR beta chains sequenced, and the lack of alpha or paired-chain data limited which features could be detected. In a later genetic analysis, a missense DCLRE1C variant was associated with V-gene and J-gene trimming of TCR beta chains, and the association was replicated in an independent cohort. Correlated functional status among segregating V segments might reflect linkage disequilibrium, but an unknown experimental factor could not be ruled out. In a later analysis, HLA-associated TCR beta chains were found to be more clonally expanded and to have lower generation probabilities than equally common non-associated chains. Assigning TCR associations to individual alleles was difficult when HLA alleles, especially DR and DQ, strongly co-occurred. The presence/absence analyses assumed that sequencing depth was roughly uniform across donors, and that assumption may not be true. The classifier was reported to diagnose cytomegalovirus status with high specificity and sensitivity in both the original cohort and the validation cohort. It was suggested by the authors that the approach could potentially be generalized to other disease states and immunological phenotypes.

The library relied on the immunoSEQ multiplex PCR assay. For the multiplex PCR, a mixture combining 60 forward primers for TCR Vbeta segments and 13 reverse primers for TCR Jbeta segments was used. Amplification of the CDR3 region of rearranged TCR beta genes was performed with a multiplex PCR assay on genomic DNA. The amplified TCR beta libraries were sequenced on the Illumina HiSeq System as 87-base-pair reads. Per the original workflow: A later analysis tallied 75 million to 95 million unique TCR beta chains across the 666 repertoires, and some 12 million of those chains were shared by two or more donors. A nearest-neighbor algorithm error-corrected the raw reads and collapsed the reads into unique sequences, merging closely related sequences to remove PCR and sequencing errors. To assign V, D and J gene segments, CDR3 sequences were aligned to IMGT reference sequences. For a sequence to be retained, a match of at least six nucleotides was required to both a V gene segment and a J gene segment. Rearrangements were called productive when the CDR3 lacked stop codons and stayed in frame with V and J; all others were non-productive. Following IMGT convention, CDR3 was defined as the stretch from the second conserved V-encoded cysteine up to the conserved J-encoded phenylalanine. Sequences without an unambiguous match to a single V gene segment were excluded from the earlier analysis of several hundred of the donors. An earlier analysis of 500 to 700 of the donors classified V segments as functional when productive rearrangements were above 56.7% and as segregating when the standard deviation between donors was above 5%. A statistical classification framework was developed to diagnose cytomegalovirus status using the catalog of TCR beta chain sequences. A later analysis assigned V and J genes by comparing TCR nucleotide sequences with IMGT/GENE-DB human TR gene sequences. The TCRdist pipeline was used in a later analysis to assign CDR3 sequences and most-parsimonious VDJ recombination scenarios. In a later analysis, each TCR beta chain was defined by its CDR3 amino acid sequence together with its V-gene family, and reads without a unique V-gene family were excluded. As a way to deal with suspected cross-contamination and a sequencing artifact, a later analysis dropped 500 to 700 nucleotide sequences that were highly shared and had low generation probability. In a later analysis, a clonal expansion index for each public chain was calculated from normalized within-repertoire ranks of inferred template counts. In a later analysis, generation probabilities were computed using a VDJ recombination model fitted to out-of-frame rearrangements, and the results were checked against IGoR. In a later analysis, TCR-TCR, TCR-HLA and TCR-CMV co-occurrence was scored with hypergeometric tests, and a repertoire-size bias correction was applied to TCR pairs. To estimate false discovery rates, a later analysis permuted the HLA or CMV assignments 20 times. A later analysis grouped co-occurring TCRs with DBSCAN, adding TCRdist sequence similarity when clustering within HLA-allele-positive subsets. Repertoires with fewer than 30,000 or more than 120,000 public chains, plus five repertoires with anomalous nucleotide sharing, were excluded from co-occurrence clustering. This immuneACCESS table, as held by TCRdb, lists in-frame sequences with V and J called but not all clones. Of the missing ones, under half trace to an unresolved V gene in checked studies; the others have no known cause. D and trimming come from the DNA, and the V and J calls and clone size come from that table. This sample holds approximately 180,000 clones; under 90% were observed only once. The biggest ten clones account for around 7% of the sample.

The specimen sequenced was PBMCs. This clonotype was sampled from a man under 40 in good health and CMV-seropositive.

The nucleotide sequence reads TGTGCCAGCAGTAGACTAGCGGGGCAAGAGACCCAGTACTTC. Translated, this is CASSRLAGQETQYF. Recombination connected TRBV6-6 to TRBJ2-5; the central 11 bases match TRBD2. V trim: 5 bases; J trim: 2 bases; unmatched bases: 1. The CDR3 has 14 amino acids, counting the end cysteine and phenylalanine. Kept here is only the CDR3 DNA, which spans 42 bases and is read in frame from base 1. CDR1 is given as MNHNY and CDR2 as SVGAGI, both from the germline V gene (reference sequence).